These 30 T cell receptor beta chains originate from one sample sequenced in a study of response to subunit inactivated influenza vaccine. TCRdb re-analysed the RT-PCR reads in MiXCR, keeping a single row per CDR3 protein. The table records roughly 700,000 distinct CDR3 sequences, around 14% of them present only once. The material sequenced was PBMCs from blood, taken approximately 15 days before vaccination. The receptors come from a man aged 50-60 years who received an inactivated influenza vaccine.

In this sample, this clonotype turned up a few times. This rearrangement joins TRBV18 to TRBJ2-1; D might be TRBD2 (6 bases). Germline V CDR1 and CDR2: KGHSH, LQKENI. V dropped 5 bases and J dropped 9 bases, with 14 bases sitting between them. The CDR3 is 13 amino acids. DNA of the CDR3: TGTGCCAGCTCAAACCGTGCGGGGAGTGAGCAGTTCTTC. Its translation: CASSNRAGSEQFF.

This clonotype was counted at least ten times. The chain links TRBV2 to TRBJ1-5, with D perhaps TRBD1 (6 bases). The CDR3 covers 15 residues. Looked up from germline, CDR1 is SNHLY and CDR2 is FYNNEI. The V end was cut by 6 bases, the J end by 3 bases, with 15 bases between. Here the CDR3 reads CASRTVQGNNQPQHF. The CDR3, as DNA: TGTGCCAGCAGAACGGTACAGGGAAACAATCAGCCCCAGCATTTT.

This clonotype was counted between two and nine times. This chain connects TRBV4-1 to TRBJ1-2, with no clear D. This CDR3 is 13 amino acids long. Germline lookup yields CDR1 MGHRA and CDR2 YSYEKL. Trimming shortened V by 0 bases and J by 7 bases, and 9 bases separated the two germline ends. The CDR3 DNA sequence: TGCGCCAGCAGCCAAGAGCTGGGATCTGGCTACACCTTC. Its protein product is CASSQELGSGYTF.

This clonotype was observed at least ten times. The rearrangement joins TRBV6-2 or TRBV6-3 to TRBJ2-1, with D perhaps matching TRBD2 (5 bases). The V end lost 6 bases, the J end lost 11 bases, and 11 bases lay between the germline ends. Germline CDR1 and CDR2: MNHEY and SVGEGT. The CDR3 runs 11 residues. In DNA, the CDR3 is TGTGCCAGCAGCTTCCCGGGGAAGCAGTTCTTC. Its translation: CASSFPGKQFF.

This clonotype was recorded a few times. This sequence joins TRBV28 and TRBJ1-5; D gene unclear. V was cut by 5 bases and J by 6 bases, with 14 bases left in between. Germline loops: CDR1 MDHEN, CDR2 SYDVKM. This CDR3 has 14 amino acids. The CDR3: CASSPPARGQPQHF. In DNA, the CDR3 is TGTGCCAGCAGTCCCCCGGCCCGGGGTCAGCCCCAGCATTTT.

The CDR3 bases are TGTGCCAGCAGCCAACTGACTAGCGGGCGCTCCTACAATGAGCAGTTCTTC. It is translated as CASSQLTSGRSYNEQFF. The chain employs TRBV14 and TRBJ2-1, with TRBD2 identical over 10 bases. The CDR3 contains 17 residues. J gave up 0 bases and V 2 bases, and 4 bases lay outside the gene matches. Per germline, CDR1 SGHDN and CDR2 FVKESK.

This clonotype has just a few counts. The V gene is TRBV6-1, the J gene TRBJ2-1, with D maybe TRBD2 (6 bases). Trimming stripped 6 bases from V and 8 bases from J, with 23 bases between. The CDR3 extends over 16 amino acids. The germline gives CDR1 MNHNS, CDR2 SASEGT. CDR3 in amino acids: CASRGGSPSRIHEQFF. DNA of the CDR3: TGTGCCAGCAGGGGAGGATCCCCCAGCAGGATCCATGAGCAGTTCTTC.

This clonotype was seen a handful of times. The chain joins TRBV29-1 to TRBJ2-1; 7 bases match TRBD1. The CDR3 runs to 15 residues. Losses at the gene ends were 4 bases for V and 9 bases for J; bases not matched to a gene: 15. Germline assignment: CDR1 SQVTM and CDR2 ANQGSEA. This chain's CDR3 is CSVVLGQALLGEQFF. Written as DNA, the CDR3 is TGCAGCGTTGTTTTAGGACAGGCGCTATTGGGTGAGCAGTTCTTC.

This sequence joins TRBV6-2 or TRBV6-3 and TRBJ1-5; tentatively, D is TRBD1 (5 bases). Looked up from germline, CDR1 is MNHEY and CDR2 is SVGEGT. The CDR3 is 16 residues long. With 0 bases removed from V and 2 bases from J, the gap between germline ends came to 11 bases. This CDR3 reads CASSYSRGRGNQPQHF. The CDR3 DNA is TGTGCCAGCAGTTACTCGAGGGGCAGGGGCAATCAGCCCCAGCATTTT.

This clonotype showed up just once. V and J are TRBV6-2 or TRBV6-3 and TRBJ2-7, with 10 bases fitting TRBD1. V shed 1 base and J 2 bases; nucleotides not matched to a gene: 2. CDR3 length: 15 amino acids. Germline-derived CDR1 and CDR2 are MNHEY and SVGEGT. In DNA form, the CDR3 reads TGTGCCAGCAGTTACTGGGACAGGGGCGCCTACGAGCAGTACTTC. The encoded protein is CASSYWDRGAYEQYF.

V is TRBV9 and J is TRBJ2-6; D call uncertain. The germline gives CDR1 SGDLS, CDR2 YYNGEE. CDR3 length equals 14 residues. Deletions cut 4 bases from V and 4 bases from J, with 9 bases between. The CDR3 DNA follows: TGTGCCAGCAGCTCACCGACCGGGGCCAACGTCCTGACTTTC. It codes for CASSSPTGANVLTF.

CDR3 nucleotide sequence: TGTGCCAGCAGTTATGTAGGGACAGCCATACCGAAGACCCAGTACTTC. Translation gives CASSYVGTAIPKTQYF. The chain combines TRBV28 with TRBJ2-5; 7 nucleotides align to TRBD1. V lost 4 bases, J lost 6 bases, and 14 bases stayed unmatched. The germline V gene has CDR1 MDHEN and CDR2 SYDVKM. CDR3 length: 16 amino acids. The whole variable domain, filled in from reference TRBV28 and TRBJ2-5, reads DVKVTQSSRYLVKRTGEKVFLECVQDMDHENMFWYRQDPGLGLRLIYFSYDVKMKEKGDIPEGYSVSREKKERFSLILESASTNQTSMYLCASSYVGTAIPKTQYFGPGTRLLVL.

The chain is built from TRBV20-1 and TRBJ2-7, with D possibly TRBD2 on 5 matching bases. Germline V gene lookup returns CDR1 DFQATT and CDR2 SNEGSKA (reference sequence). The CDR3 runs 15 residues. The V and J ends lost 4 bases and 2 bases respectively, with 18 bases between them. CDR3 DNA sequence: TGCAGTGCTACCCCCCCTAGCTTCGGGCCCTACGAGCAGTACTTC. The encoded protein is CSATPPSFGPYEQYF.

This chain uses TRBV7-2 with TRBJ2-7; tentative D call: TRBD2 (6 bases). Germline CDR1 is SGHTA and CDR2 is FQGNSA. CDR3 length: 13 amino acids. V was clipped by 5 bases and J by 4 bases, with 12 bases between them. CDR3: CASSTRESYEQYF. In nucleotides, the CDR3 is TGTGCCAGCAGCACCCGGGAGTCGTACGAGCAGTACTTC.

This clonotype was counted only a few times. V gene TRBV5-1 combines with J gene TRBJ2-3, with 8 bases fitting TRBD1. The length of the CDR3 is 14 residues. V shed 4 bases, J shed 2 bases, and the junction held 3 bases outside the gene matches. Germline loops: CDR1 SGHRS, CDR2 YFSETQ. For the CDR3, the DNA is TGCGCCAGCAGCACGGGACAGGCCACAGATACGCAGTATTTT. This codes for CASSTGQATDTQYF.

This clonotype was counted a few times. V is TRBV20-1 and J is TRBJ1-5, with 11 bases identical to TRBD1. The germline V gene has CDR1 DFQATT and CDR2 SNEGSKA (reference sequence). Trimming took 4 bases from V and 3 from J; bases not matched to a gene: 5. CDR3 length equals 15 residues. The CDR3 reads CSAILGQGVNQPQHF. CDR3 bases: TGCAGTGCTATTTTGGGACAGGGGGTCAATCAGCCCCAGCATTTT.

This clonotype showed up just a few times. The chain carries TRBV2 and TRBJ1-5; 8 bases fit TRBD1. The germline V gene has CDR1 SNHLY and CDR2 FYNNEI. Losses at the gene ends were 4 bases for V and 3 bases for J; bases not matched to a gene: 2. The CDR3 spans 14 residues. DNA of the CDR3: TGTGCCAGCAGTGCGGACAGGGCCAATCAGCCCCAGCATTTT. Protein sequence: CASSADRANQPQHF. The full variable domain, rest sourced from reference TRBV2 and TRBJ1-5, is EPEVTQTPSHQVTQMGQEVILRCVPISNHLYFYWYRQILGQKVEFLVSFYNNEISEKSEIFDDQFSVERPDGSNFTLKIRSTKLEDSAMYFCASSADRANQPQHFGDGTRLSIL.

This chain connects TRBV28 to TRBJ2-7, with 7 bases fitting TRBD2. The CDR3 is 16 amino acids. The germline V gene has CDR1 MDHEN and CDR2 SYDVKM. J lost 2 bases, V lost 4 bases, and 11 bases had no gene match. The CDR3 loop is CASSSGKLAVAYEQYF. CDR3 nucleotides: TGTGCCAGCAGTTCGGGGAAGCTAGCGGTGGCCTACGAGCAGTACTTC.

This clonotype showed up many times. The CDR3 spells CSAMDRGGYGYTF. Written as DNA, the CDR3 is TGCAGTGCTATGGACAGGGGCGGCTATGGCTACACCTTC. The chain couples TRBV20-1 to TRBJ1-2; 9 bases match TRBD1. Trimming took 4 bases from V and 4 from J; bases not matched to a gene: 4. The CDR3 extends over 13 amino acids. Per the germline V gene, CDR1 is DFQATT and CDR2 is SNEGSKA (reference sequence).

This clonotype was seen a few times. The V call is TRBV28, the J call TRBJ2-7, with TRBD2 matching over 10 bases. The CDR3 has 17 residues. Germline loops: CDR1 MDHEN, CDR2 SYDVKM. The junction had 12 bases not matched to a gene; V was cut back by 4 bases and J by 3 bases. Here the CDR3 DNA reads TGTGCCAGCAGTTACCAGACTAGCGGGTACACGAGCTACGAGCAGTACTTC. Translating it yields CASSYQTSGYTSYEQYF.

The chain is built from TRBV6-2 or TRBV6-3 and TRBJ2-3, with D possibly matching TRBD2 (7 bases). CDR3 length: 18 amino acids. Trimming pared 4 bases from V and 0 bases from J, leaving 20 bases between. The V gene's germline CDR1 is MNHEY and CDR2 SVGEGT. CDR3 DNA: TGTGCCAGCAGTTTTTCCCCTGGGCGGGGGCGGAGCACAGATACGCAGTATTTT. Its protein is CASSFSPGRGRSTDTQYF.

The CDR3 here is CASSLRSGDSEQFF. The CDR3 region has the DNA TGCGCCAGCAGCTTGCGCTCAGGGGATAGTGAGCAGTTCTTC. The chain combines TRBV5-1 with TRBJ2-1, with a tentative D call TRBD1 (6 bases). The CDR3 sequence is 14 residues long. Trimming stripped 1 base from V and 9 bases from J, with 14 bases between. Per germline, CDR1 SGHRS and CDR2 YFSETQ. Full variable domain (outside the CDR3, taken from reference TRBV5-1 and TRBJ2-1): KAGVTQTPRYLIKTRGQQVTLSCSPISGHRSVSWYQQTPGQGLQFLFEYFSETQRNKGNFPGRFSGRQFSNSRSEMNVSTLELGDSALYLCASSLRSGDSEQFFGPGTRLTVL.

This clonotype was seen more than once but under ten times. This CDR3 reads CASSSARRYPQYF. DNA for the CDR3: TGTGCCAGCAGTTCAGCCCGACGGTACCCACAGTACTTC. The genes are TRBV12-3 or TRBV12-4 and TRBJ2-7, with unresolved D. V gave up 4 bases and J gave up 10 bases, with 17 bases separating them. This CDR3 spans 13 amino acids.

The rearrangement joins TRBV4-3 to TRBJ2-5; D is undetermined. The CDR3 sequence is 13 residues long. V lost 2 bases and J 5 bases, leaving 9 bases between the germline ends. Germline CDR1 and CDR2: LGHNA and YSLEER. Here the CDR3 DNA reads TGCGCCAGCAGCCAAATTGGTACGGAGACCCAGTACTTC. Its translation is CASSQIGTETQYF.

In this sample, this clonotype turned up many times. The chain is built from TRBV4-2 and TRBJ2-1; 14 positions agree with TRBD2. The CDR3 runs 17 residues. V shed 1 base, J shed 3 bases, and the junction held 2 bases outside the gene matches. Germline values: CDR1 LGHNA, CDR2 YNFKEQ. The CDR3 nucleotides read TGTGCCAGCAGCCAAGGGACTAGCGGGGGGTACTACAATGAGCAGTTCTTC. Amino acids: CASSQGTSGGYYNEQFF.

This clonotype was picked up a small number of times. An end of the junction differs from the germline gene, which may be a read error. V and J are TRBV3-1 and TRBJ2-3; 12 bases align to TRBD2. CDR1 and CDR2 from the germline V gene are LGHDT and YNNKEL (reference sequence). The CDR3 has 19 residues. The CDR3 spells CARSFKVGLAGGNTDTQYF. In nucleotides, the CDR3 is TGTGCCCGCAGTTTCAAGGTCGGGCTAGCGGGGGGGAACACAGATACGCAGTATTTT.

A few counts support this clonotype. The rearrangement joins TRBV20-1 to TRBJ2-1; D remains unclear. There are 13 residues in the CDR3. Germline CDR1 reads DFQATT; CDR2 reads SNEGSKA (reference sequence). Trimming shortened V by 0 bases and J by 5 bases, and 8 bases separated the two germline ends. CDR3 nucleotides: TGCAGTGCTAGAGATAGGCAGAACAATGAGCAGTTCTTC. This codes for CSARDRQNNEQFF.

This clonotype has ten or more counts. The gene calls are TRBV7-6 and TRBJ2-3; 10 nucleotides align to TRBD2. The J segment lost 0 bases and the V segment lost 4 bases, leaving 4 bases of the junction unmatched. The CDR3 is 16 residues long. Germline-derived CDR1 and CDR2 are SGHVS and FNYEAQ. The CDR3 DNA reads as TGTGCCAGCAGCTCCGGACTAGCGGCTAGCACAGATACGCAGTATTTT. It specifies CASSSGLAASTDTQYF.

This clonotype was found a few times. The J gene is TRBJ2-7, the V gene TRBV20-1; D may be TRBD1 (5 bases). Trimming cost V 4 bases and J 0 bases, with 16 bases left between them. Germline V CDR1 and CDR2: DFQATT, SNEGSKA (reference sequence). This CDR3 has 15 residues. The CDR3 is CSANSQARGSYEQYF. Here the CDR3 DNA reads TGCAGTGCTAACTCACAGGCTCGTGGCTCCTACGAGCAGTACTTC.

A few counts support this clonotype. The V call is TRBV28, the J call TRBJ2-7, with D unresolved. Trimming removed 6 bases at V and 6 bases at J, with 21 bases between. CDR1 and CDR2 (germline): MDHEN, SYDVKM. The CDR3 contains 15 residues. CDR3 nucleotide sequence: TGTGCCAGCAGACGACGTTCCCAGGAGAGACGCGAGCAGTACTTC. Protein sequence: CASRRRSQERREQYF.